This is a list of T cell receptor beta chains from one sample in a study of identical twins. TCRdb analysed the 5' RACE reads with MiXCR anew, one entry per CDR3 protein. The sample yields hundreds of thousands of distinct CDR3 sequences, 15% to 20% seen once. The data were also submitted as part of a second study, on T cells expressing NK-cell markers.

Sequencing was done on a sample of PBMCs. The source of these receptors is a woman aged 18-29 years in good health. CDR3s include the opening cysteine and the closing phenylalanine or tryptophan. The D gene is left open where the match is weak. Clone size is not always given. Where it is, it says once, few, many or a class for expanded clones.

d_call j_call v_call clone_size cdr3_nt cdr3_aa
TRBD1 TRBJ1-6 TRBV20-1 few TGCAGTGCTAGGGGGACAGGGAATTCACCCCTCCACTTT CSARGTGNSPLHF
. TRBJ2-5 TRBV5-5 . TGTGCCAGCAGCGTGGAGGCATATACCTATGAGACCCAGTACTTC CASSVEAYTYETQYF
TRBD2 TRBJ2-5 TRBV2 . TGTGCCAGCAGCCCTAGCGGAAATCCTAAAGAGACCCAGTACTTC CASSPSGNPKETQYF
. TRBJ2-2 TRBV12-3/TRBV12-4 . TGTGCCAGCAGTTTATGGAGGCCCGGGGGCGGGGAGCTGTTTTTT CASSLWRPGGGELFF
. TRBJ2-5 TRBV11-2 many TGTGCCAGCAGCTTACAACCCTCGGAGACCCAGTACTTC CASSLQPSETQYF
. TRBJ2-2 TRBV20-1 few TGCAGTGCTAGGCCGGGGGCCGGGGAGCTGTTTTTT CSARPGAGELFF
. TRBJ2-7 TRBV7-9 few TGTGCCAGCAGCTTAGAGGCCCGAGGATCCTACGAGCAGTACTTC CASSLEARGSYEQYF
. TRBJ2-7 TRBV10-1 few TGCGCCAGCAGTGGGACAGACTACGAGCAGTACTTC CASSGTDYEQYF
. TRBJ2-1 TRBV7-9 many TGTGCCAGCAGTTCCACAGAGAGCTCCTACAATGAGCAGTTCTTC CASSSTESSYNEQFF
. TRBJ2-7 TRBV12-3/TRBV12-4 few TGTGCCAGCAGTTTATCCGGGATCCACGAGCAGTACTTC CASSLSGIHEQYF
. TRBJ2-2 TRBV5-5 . TGTGCCAGCAGCTTGGGGGGACTCCCGAACACCGGGGAGCTGTTTTTT CASSLGGLPNTGELFF
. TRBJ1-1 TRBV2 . TGTGCCAGCAGTGTGGCAGGGCTGGCTTTCTTT CASSVAGLAFF
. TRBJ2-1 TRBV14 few TGTGCCAGCAGCCAAAATAGCGTTGAGCAGTTCTTC CASSQNSVEQFF
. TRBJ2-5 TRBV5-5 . TGTGCCAGCAGTGGTGGGGCAGTACAAGAGACCCAGTACTTC CASSGGAVQETQYF
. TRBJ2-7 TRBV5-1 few TGCGCCAGCAACCGAGGAAACTACGAGCAGTACTTC CASNRGNYEQYF
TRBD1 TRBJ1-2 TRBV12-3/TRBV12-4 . TGTGCCAGCAGTCGGGAAATGACAGGGATCTATGGCTACACCTTC CASSREMTGIYGYTF
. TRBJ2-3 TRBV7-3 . TGTGCCAGCAGCTCAAAACTACTCACAGATACGCAGTATTTT CASSSKLLTDTQYF
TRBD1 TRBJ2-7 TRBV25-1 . TGTGCCAGCAGTGGGGCCGGGACAGGGAAGCCCGAGCAGTACTTC CASSGAGTGKPEQYF
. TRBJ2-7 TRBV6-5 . TGTGCCAGCAGTTACTCGACAGGACAACCAACCTACGAGCAGTACTTC CASSYSTGQPTYEQYF
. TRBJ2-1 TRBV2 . TGTGCCAGCTTTGGGGCAGCGGTCGATGGATCCTACAATGAGCAGTTCTTC CASFGAAVDGSYNEQFF
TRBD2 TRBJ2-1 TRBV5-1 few TGCGCCAGCAGCTCCGGGAGGACTAGCGGGGGGGCAAATGAGCAGTTCTTC CASSSGRTSGGANEQFF
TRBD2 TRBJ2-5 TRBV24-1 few TGTGCCACCAGAGCGGGAAGGCAGACCCAGTACTTC CATRAGRQTQYF
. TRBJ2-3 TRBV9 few TGTGCCAGCAGCGTACGGGGGGCCGGGGATACGCAGTATTTT CASSVRGAGDTQYF
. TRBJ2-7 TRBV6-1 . TGTGCCAGCGGGAAGACATATTTCTACGAGCAGTACTTC CASGKTYFYEQYF
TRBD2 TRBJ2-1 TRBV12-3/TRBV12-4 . TGTGCCAGCAGTAGGGGTGGACTAGCGGCTTACAATGAGCAGTTCTTC CASSRGGLAAYNEQFF
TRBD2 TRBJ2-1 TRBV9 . TGTGCCAGCAGCGCTCATAGCGGGGCCTACAATGAGCAGTTCTTC CASSAHSGAYNEQFF
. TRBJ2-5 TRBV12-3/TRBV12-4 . TGTGCCAGCAGGATATCTGGACAAGAGACCCAGTACTTC CASRISGQETQYF
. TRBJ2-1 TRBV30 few TGTGCCTGGAGTACAGGAGGGAGCTCCTACAATGAGCAGTTCTTC CAWSTGGSSYNEQFF
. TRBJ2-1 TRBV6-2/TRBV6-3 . TGTGCCAGCAGCACCCCTTCAGGATTCTACAATGAGCAGTTCTTC CASSTPSGFYNEQFF
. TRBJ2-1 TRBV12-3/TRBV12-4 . TGTGCCAGCAGTTTAGCGCGTGTTAGCGGACACAATGAGCAGTTCTTC CASSLARVSGHNEQFF
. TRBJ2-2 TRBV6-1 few TGTGCCACCCGAATAGTCACGAACACCGGGGAGCTGTTTTTT CATRIVTNTGELFF
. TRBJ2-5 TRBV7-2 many TGTGCCAGCAGCTTAGGACCCCAGGGGAGCCAAGAGACCCAGTACTTC CASSLGPQGSQETQYF
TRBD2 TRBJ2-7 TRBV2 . TGTGCCAGCAGAAAACTAGCGGGGGGGCGCAAAACCTACGAGCAGTACTTC CASRKLAGGRKTYEQYF
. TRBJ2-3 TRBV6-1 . TGTGCCAGCCGGCCGGGAGCTGCGGATACGCAGTATTTT CASRPGAADTQYF
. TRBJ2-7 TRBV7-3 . TGTGCCAGCAGCTCCAATGGGATTCTCGAGCAGTACTTC CASSSNGILEQYF
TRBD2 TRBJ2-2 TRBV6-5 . TGTGCCAGCAGTTACTACGGGACTAGCGGGTCCGGGGAGCTGTTTTTT CASSYYGTSGSGELFF
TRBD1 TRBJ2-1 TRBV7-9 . TGTGCCAGCAGCTTAGGTGCGGGACAGGGCTCCTACAATGAGCAGTTCTTC CASSLGAGQGSYNEQFF
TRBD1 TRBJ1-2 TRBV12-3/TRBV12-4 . TGTGCCAGCAGGTCGACAGGGGAGGCCTCCTATCGCTACACCTTC CASRSTGEASYRYTF
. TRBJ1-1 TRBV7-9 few TGTGCCAGCAGCTTACGGAAGGACGGGGCTTTCTTT CASSLRKDGAFF
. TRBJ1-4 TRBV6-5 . TGTGCCAGCAGTTACCAAGGGTTTTCTAATGAAAAACTGTTTTTT CASSYQGFSNEKLFF
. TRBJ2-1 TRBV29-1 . TGCAGCGTTGAAGGGGACCCCAATGAGCAGTTCTTC CSVEGDPNEQFF
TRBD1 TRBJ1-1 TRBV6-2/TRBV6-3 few TGTGCCAGCAGGAGACAGGGTCGGGGCACTGAAGCTTTCTTT CASRRQGRGTEAFF
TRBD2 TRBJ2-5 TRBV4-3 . TGCGCCAGCAGCCAAAGGACTAGCGGGAGGCGGTACCAAGAGACCCAGTACTTC CASSQRTSGRRYQETQYF
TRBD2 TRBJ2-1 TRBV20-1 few TGCAGTGCTAGGTTCCCCACCGCTAGCGGGAGGGCCTCATGGGAGCAGTTCTTC CSARFPTASGRASWEQFF
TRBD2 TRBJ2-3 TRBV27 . TGTGCCAGCAGCCTCCTACGGACTAGCGGTGGCACAGATACGCAGTATTTT CASSLLRTSGGTDTQYF
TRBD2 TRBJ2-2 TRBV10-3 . TGTGCCATCAAGTCGGCGGGAGTGGGCGGGGAGCTGTTTTTT CAIKSAGVGGELFF